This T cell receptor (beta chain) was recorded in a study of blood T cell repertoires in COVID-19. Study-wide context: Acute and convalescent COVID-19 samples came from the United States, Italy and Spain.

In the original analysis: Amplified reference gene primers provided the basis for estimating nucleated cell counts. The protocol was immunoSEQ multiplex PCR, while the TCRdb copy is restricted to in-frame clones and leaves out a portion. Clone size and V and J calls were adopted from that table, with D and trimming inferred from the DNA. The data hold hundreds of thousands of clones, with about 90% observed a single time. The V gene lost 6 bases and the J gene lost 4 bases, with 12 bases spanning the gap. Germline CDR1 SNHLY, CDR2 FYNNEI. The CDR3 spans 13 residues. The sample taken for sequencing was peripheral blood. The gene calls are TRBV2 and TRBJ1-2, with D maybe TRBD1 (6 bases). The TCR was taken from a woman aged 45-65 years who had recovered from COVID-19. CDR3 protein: CASRGQILYGYTF. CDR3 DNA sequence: TGTGCCAGCAGAGGACAGATACTCTATGGCTACACCTTC. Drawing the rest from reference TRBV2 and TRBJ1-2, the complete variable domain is EPEVTQTPSHQVTQMGQEVILRCVPISNHLYFYWYRQILGQKVEFLVSFYNNEISEKSEIFDDQFSVERPDGSNFTLKIRSTKLEDSAMYFCASRGQILYGYTFGSGTRLTVV.